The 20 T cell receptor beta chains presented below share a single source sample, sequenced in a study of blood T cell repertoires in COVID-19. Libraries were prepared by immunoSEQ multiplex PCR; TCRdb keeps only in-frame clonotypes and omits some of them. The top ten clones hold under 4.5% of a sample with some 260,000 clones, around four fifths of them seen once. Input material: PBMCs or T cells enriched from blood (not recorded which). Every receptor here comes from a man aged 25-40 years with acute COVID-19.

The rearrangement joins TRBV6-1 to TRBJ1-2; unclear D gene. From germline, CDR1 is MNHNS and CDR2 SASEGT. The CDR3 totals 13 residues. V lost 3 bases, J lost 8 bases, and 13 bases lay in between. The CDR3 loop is CASSEDGVGGYTF. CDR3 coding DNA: TGTGCCAGCAGTGAGGACGGGGTTGGCGGCTACACCTTC.

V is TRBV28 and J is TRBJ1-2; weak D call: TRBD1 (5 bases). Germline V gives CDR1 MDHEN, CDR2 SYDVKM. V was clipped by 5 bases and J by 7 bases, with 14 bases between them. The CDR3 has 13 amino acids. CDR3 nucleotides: TGTGCCAGCAGTGGGAGGGACGGCCTTGGCTACACCTTC. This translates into CASSGRDGLGYTF.

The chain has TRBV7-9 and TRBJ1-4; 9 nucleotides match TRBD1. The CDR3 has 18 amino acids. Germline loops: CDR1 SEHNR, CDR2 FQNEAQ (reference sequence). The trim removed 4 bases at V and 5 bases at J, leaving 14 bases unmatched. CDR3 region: CASSSRTGASGGNEKLFF. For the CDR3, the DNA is TGTGCCAGCAGCTCCCGGACAGGGGCGTCAGGAGGAAATGAAAAACTGTTTTTT.

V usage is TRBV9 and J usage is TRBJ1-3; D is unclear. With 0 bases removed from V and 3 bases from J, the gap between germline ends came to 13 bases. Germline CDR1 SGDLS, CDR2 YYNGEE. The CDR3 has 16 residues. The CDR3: CASSVATSSLGNTIYF. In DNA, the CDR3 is TGTGCCAGCAGCGTAGCGACAAGCTCCCTTGGAAACACCATATATTTT.

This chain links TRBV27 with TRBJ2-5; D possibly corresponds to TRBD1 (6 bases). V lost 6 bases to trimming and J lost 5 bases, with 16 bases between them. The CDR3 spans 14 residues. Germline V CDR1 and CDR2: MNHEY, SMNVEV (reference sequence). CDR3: CASSFGRGTETQYF. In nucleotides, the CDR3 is TGTGCCAGCAGCTTCGGCAGGGGTACGGAGACCCAGTACTTC.

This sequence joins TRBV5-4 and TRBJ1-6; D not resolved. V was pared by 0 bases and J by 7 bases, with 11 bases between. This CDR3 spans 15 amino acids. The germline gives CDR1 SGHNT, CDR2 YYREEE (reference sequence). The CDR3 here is CASSLGGLSNSPLHF. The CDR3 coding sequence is TGTGCCAGCAGCTTGGGAGGACTCTCGAATTCACCCCTCCACTTT.

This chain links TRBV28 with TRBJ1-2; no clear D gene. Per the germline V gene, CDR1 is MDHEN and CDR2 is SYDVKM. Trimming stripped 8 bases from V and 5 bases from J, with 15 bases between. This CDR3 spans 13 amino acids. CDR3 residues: CASETDSGYGYTF. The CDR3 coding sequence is TGTGCCAGCGAAACGGACTCGGGGTATGGCTACACCTTC.

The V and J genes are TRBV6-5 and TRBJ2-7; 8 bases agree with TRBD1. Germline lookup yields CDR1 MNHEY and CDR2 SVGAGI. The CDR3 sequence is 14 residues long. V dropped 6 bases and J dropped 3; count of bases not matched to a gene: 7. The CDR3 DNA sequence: TGTGCCAGCAGGAGAGGGACAGGTGGCTACGAGCAGTACGTC. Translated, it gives CASRRGTGGYEQYV.

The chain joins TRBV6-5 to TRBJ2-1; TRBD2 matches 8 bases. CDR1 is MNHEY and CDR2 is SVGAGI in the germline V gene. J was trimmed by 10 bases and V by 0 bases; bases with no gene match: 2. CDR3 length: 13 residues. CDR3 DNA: TGTGCCAGCAGTTACTCGAGACTAGCGGAGCAGTTCTTC. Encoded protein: CASSYSRLAEQFF.

Here the CDR3 DNA reads TGTGCCAGCAGCTTAGCCCCAAATCCGAGACAGGGTATCGGGGAGCTGTTTTTT. Translated: CASSLAPNPRQGIGELFF. This chain links TRBV11-3 with TRBJ2-2; 7 bases match TRBD1. The V gene's germline CDR1 is SGHNT and CDR2 YENEEA. The CDR3 is made up of 18 amino acids. J gave up 7 bases and V 1 base, and 15 bases lay outside the gene matches.

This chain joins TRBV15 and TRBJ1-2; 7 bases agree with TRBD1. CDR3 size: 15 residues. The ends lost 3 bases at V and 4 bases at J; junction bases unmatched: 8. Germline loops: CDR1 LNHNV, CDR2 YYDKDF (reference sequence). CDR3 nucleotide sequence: TGTGCCACCAGCAGTGGTGGACAGGTCCTCTATGGCTACACCTTC. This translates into CATSSGGQVLYGYTF.

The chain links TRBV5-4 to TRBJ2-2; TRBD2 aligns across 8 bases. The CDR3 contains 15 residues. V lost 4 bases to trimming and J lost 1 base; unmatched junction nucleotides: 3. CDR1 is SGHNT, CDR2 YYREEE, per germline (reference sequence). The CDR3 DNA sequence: TGTGCCAGCAGCGGGACTAGTCGGAACACCGGGGAGCTGTTTTTT. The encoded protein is CASSGTSRNTGELFF.

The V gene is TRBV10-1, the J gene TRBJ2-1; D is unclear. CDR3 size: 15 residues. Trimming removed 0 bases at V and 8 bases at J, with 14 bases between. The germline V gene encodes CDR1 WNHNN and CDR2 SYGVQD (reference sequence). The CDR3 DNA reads TGCGCCAGCAGTGAGTCAGAGAACGAAGTGGATGAGCAGTTCTTC. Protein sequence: CASSESENEVDEQFF.

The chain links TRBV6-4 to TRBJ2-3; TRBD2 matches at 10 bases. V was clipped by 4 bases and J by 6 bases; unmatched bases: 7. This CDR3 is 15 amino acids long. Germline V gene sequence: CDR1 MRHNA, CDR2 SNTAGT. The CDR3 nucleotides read TGTGCCAGCAGTGTGCTAGCGGGAGCTAGTGATACGCAGTATTTT. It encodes CASSVLAGASDTQYF.

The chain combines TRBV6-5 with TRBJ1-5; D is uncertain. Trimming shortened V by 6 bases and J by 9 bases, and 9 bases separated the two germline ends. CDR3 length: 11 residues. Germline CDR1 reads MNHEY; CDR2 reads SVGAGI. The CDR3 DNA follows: TGTGCCAGCAGCCCCCGGGGGCCCCAGCATTTT. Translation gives CASSPRGPQHF.

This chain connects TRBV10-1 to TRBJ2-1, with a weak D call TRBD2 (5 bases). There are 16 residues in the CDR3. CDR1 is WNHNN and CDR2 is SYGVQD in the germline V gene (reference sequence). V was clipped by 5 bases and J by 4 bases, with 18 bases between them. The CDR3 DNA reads TGCGCCAGCAGTACCATTCCATTGAGGGTTTACAATGAGCAGTTCTTC. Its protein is CASSTIPLRVYNEQFF.

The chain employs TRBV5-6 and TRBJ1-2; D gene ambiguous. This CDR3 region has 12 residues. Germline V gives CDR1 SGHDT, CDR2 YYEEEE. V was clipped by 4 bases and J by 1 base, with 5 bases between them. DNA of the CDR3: TGTGCCAGCAGCATATTTAACTATGGCTACACCTTC. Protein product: CASSIFNYGYTF.

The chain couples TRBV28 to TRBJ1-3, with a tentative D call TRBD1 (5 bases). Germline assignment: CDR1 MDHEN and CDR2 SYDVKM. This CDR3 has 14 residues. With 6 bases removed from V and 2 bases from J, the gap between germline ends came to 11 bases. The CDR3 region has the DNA TGTGCCAGCAGGATGGGGGGGACTGGAAACACCATATATTTT. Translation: CASRMGGTGNTIYF.

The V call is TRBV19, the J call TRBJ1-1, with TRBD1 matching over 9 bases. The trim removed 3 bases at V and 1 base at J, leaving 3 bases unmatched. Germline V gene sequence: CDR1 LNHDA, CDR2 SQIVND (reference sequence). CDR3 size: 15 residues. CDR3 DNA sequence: TGTGCCAGTAGTATGGACAGGGGTGGGAACACTGAAGCTTTCTTT. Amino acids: CASSMDRGGNTEAFF. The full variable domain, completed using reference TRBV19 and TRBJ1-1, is DGGITQSPKYLFRKEGQNVTLSCEQNLNHDAMYWYRQDPGQGLRLIYYSQIVNDFQKGDIAEGYSVSREKKESFPLTVTSAQKNPTAFYLCASSMDRGGNTEAFFGQGTRLTVV.

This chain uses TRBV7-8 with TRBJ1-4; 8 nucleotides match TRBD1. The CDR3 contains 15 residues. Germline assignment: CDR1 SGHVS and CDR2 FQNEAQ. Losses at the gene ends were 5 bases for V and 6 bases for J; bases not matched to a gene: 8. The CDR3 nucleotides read TGTGCCAGCAGCCGCCGACAGGGGCAGGATGAAAAACTGTTTTTT. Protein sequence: CASSRRQGQDEKLFF.